The 7 T cell receptor beta chains listed next were all sequenced from one sample in a study of brain metastases from non-small cell lung cancer. Using immunoSEQ multiplex PCR, the repertoire was profiled, and TCRdb retains in-frame clones only, with some absent. The data contain roughly 8,300 clones, over 80% of them singletons. The sequencing sample was made of primary lung tumor tissue. The source is a donor older than 35 with non-small cell lung cancer.

J is TRBJ1-1 and V is TRBV7-3; 7 nucleotides agree with TRBD1. Germline assignment: CDR1 SGHTA and CDR2 FQGTGA. J lost 3 bases, V lost 5 bases, and 9 bases had no gene match. The CDR3 covers 15 residues. The CDR3 DNA follows: TGTGCCAGCAGCGAGGGACAGTTGATGGACACTGAAGCTTTCTTT. Translation: CASSEGQLMDTEAFF.

The rearrangement uses TRBV6-5 and TRBJ1-1; no reliable D call. The CDR3 totals 12 residues. Germline assignment: CDR1 MNHEY and CDR2 SVGAGI. V lost 11 bases and J lost 1, with 11 bases in between. CDR3 nucleotide sequence: TGTGCCGGCGGACGGGGGAACACTGAAGCTTTCTTT. The encoded protein is CAGGRGNTEAFF.

This clone was detected a few times. This rearrangement joins TRBV6-6 to TRBJ1-2; D call uncertain. The V end was cut by 0 bases, the J end by 8 bases, with 10 bases between. The germline gives CDR1 MNHNY, CDR2 SVGAGI (reference sequence). This CDR3 region has 13 residues. In nucleotides, the CDR3 is TGTGCCAGCAGTTACTCGACATCAGGCGGCTACACCTTC. Encoded protein: CASSYSTSGGYTF.

About this clone itself: In the same sample, other DNA sequences code for this CDR3. The V call is TRBV11-1, the J call TRBJ1-3, with D uncertain. This CDR3 spans 16 amino acids. Germline CDR1 and CDR2: SGHAT and FQDESV (reference sequence). V was shortened by 1 base and J by 2 bases, with 12 bases between the two germline ends. The DNA for the CDR3 is TGTGCCAGCAGCTTAGAAAGCGCTCGGACTGGAAACACCATATATTTT. It encodes CASSLESARTGNTIYF.

The rearrangement links TRBV9 to TRBJ1-1; D unresolved. Germline lookup yields CDR1 SGDLS and CDR2 YYNGEE. V dropped 4 bases and J dropped 5 bases, with 15 bases sitting between them. CDR3 length equals 14 residues. CDR3 sequence reads: CASSTGVGITEAFF. CDR3 DNA sequence: TGTGCCAGCAGCACCGGAGTGGGGATAACTGAAGCTTTCTTT.

The chain links TRBV6-5 to TRBJ1-2; D might be TRBD1 (6 bases). CDR1 is MNHEY and CDR2 is SVGAGI in the germline V gene. The CDR3 contains 15 residues. V shed 6 bases and J shed 0 bases, with 14 bases lying between them. The CDR3 sequence is CASRPDRQSNYGYTF. CDR3 in DNA: TGTGCCAGCAGACCTGACAGGCAGTCTAACTATGGCTACACCTTC.

The chain couples TRBV28 to TRBJ1-5, with TRBD1 matching over 9 bases. V gave up 3 bases and J gave up 7 bases; unmatched junction bases: 7. The CDR3 totals 15 residues. The germline CDR1 and CDR2 sequences are MDHEN and SYDVKM. CDR3 DNA sequence: TGTGCCAGCAGTTTCCAGACAGGGGGAGGGCAGCCCCAGCATTTT. Residues: CASSFQTGGGQPQHF.